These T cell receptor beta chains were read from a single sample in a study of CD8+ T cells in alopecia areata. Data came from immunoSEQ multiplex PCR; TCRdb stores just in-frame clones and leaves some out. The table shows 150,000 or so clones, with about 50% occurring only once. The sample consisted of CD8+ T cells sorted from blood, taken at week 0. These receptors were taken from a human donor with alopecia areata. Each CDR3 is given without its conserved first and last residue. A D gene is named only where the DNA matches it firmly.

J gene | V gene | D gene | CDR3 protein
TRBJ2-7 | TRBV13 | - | ASSFMKGSYEQY
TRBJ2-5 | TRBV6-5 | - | ASSPFAAQETQY
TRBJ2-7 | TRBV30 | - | ACLYRETYEQY
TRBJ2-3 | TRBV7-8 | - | ASSQPEGFDTQY
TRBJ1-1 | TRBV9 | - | ASSVNPVTEAF
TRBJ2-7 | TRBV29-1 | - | SAMRTETYEQY
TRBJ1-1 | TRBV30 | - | AWSGDGGNTEAF
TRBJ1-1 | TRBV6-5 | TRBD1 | ASSYSPGRGLEAF
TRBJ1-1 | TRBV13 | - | ASTQTTGNTEAF
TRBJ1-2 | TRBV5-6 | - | ASSSIQFFGYT
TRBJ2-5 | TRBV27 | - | ASSSLVGTQETQY
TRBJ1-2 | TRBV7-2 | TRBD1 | ASSSDRVGYT
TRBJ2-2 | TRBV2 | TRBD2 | ASARTSGGELF
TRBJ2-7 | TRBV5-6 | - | ASSLAGSFSYEQY
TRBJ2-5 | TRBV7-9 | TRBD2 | ASSTRLAGGVQETQY
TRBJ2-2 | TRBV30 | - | AWRSTGELF
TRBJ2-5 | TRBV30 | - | AWSLKRQAVRQETQY
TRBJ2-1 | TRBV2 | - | ASSDSEGGDEQF
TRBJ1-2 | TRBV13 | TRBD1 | ASSQDREYGYT
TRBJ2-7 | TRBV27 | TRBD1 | ASSLSGTGIYEQY
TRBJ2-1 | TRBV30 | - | AWSVGAGFNEQF
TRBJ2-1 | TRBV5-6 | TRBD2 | ASSPGDSGAYNEQF
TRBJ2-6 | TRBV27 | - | ASSPPQGGSDSGANVLT
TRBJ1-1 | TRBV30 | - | AWSVLGEGTEAF
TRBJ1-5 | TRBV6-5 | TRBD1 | ASSRDRGHSQPQH
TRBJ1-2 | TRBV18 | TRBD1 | ASSPGAGGQGNYGYT
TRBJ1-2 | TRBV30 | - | AWSVGRVIYGYT
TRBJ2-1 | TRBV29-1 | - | SVVVQYNEQF
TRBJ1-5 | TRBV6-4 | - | ASSEGQPQH
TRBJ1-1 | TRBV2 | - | ASSTWGPEAF
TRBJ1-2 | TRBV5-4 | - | ASSWRTDPNYGYT
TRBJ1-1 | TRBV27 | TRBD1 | ASSSRTGENTEAF
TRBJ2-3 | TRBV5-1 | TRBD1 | ASSKQGALDTQY
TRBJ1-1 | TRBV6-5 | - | ASSYFQDSWGTEAF
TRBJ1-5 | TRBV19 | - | ASSWRVLQPQH
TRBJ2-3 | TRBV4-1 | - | ASSQVHLADTQY
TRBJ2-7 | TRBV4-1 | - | ASSQGTESSYEQY
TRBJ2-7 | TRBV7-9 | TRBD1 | ASSLAETGVYEQY
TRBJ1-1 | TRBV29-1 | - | SVDRITEAF
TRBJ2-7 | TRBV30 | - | AWEADSSYEQY
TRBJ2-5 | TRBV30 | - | AWMGLAWQETQY